The 26 T cell receptor beta chains reported below all come from one sample, sequenced in a study of T cells in Graves' hyperthyroidism and ophthalmopathy. Amplification yielded TCR beta CDR3 regions, with RNA transcripts as the source. A set of HTBI primers served as the primers for a first-round RT-PCR of the TCR CDR3. TCRdb reanalysed the multiplex PCR reads using MiXCR and keeps one entry per CDR3 protein. The sample records approximately 400,000 distinct CDR3 sequences, about a sixth being singletons. The sample comprised blood. These receptors all stem from a woman under 30 with Graves' hyperthyroidism that later progressed to Graves' ophthalmopathy.

The V gene is TRBV19, the J gene TRBJ2-3; 9 bases are shared with TRBD2. This CDR3 comprises 16 residues. The germline gives CDR1 LNHDA, CDR2 SQIVND (reference sequence). Unmatched junction bases numbered 6, after V lost 1 base and J lost 4 bases. CDR3 bases: TGTGCCAGTAGTATAGCGACCGGGACTAGCTCAGATACGCAGTATTTT. Translated, it gives CASSIATGTSSDTQYF.

This clonotype was observed many times. V usage is TRBV28 and J usage is TRBJ2-6, with D possibly TRBD1 on 5 matching bases. V was cut by 6 bases and J by 0 bases, with 9 bases left in between. Looked up from germline, CDR1 is MDHEN and CDR2 is SYDVKM. The CDR3 has 15 amino acids. DNA for the CDR3: TGTGCCAGCAGGGGGCCCACCTCTGGGGCCAACGTCCTGACTTTC. Translating it yields CASRGPTSGANVLTF.

This chain connects TRBV2 to TRBJ2-7; 9 nucleotides line up with TRBD1. Trimming took 4 bases from V and 4 from J; bases not matched to a gene: 5. This CDR3 has 14 residues. Per the germline V gene, CDR1 is SNHLY and CDR2 is FYNNEI. The CDR3 reads CASSGRDREYEQYF. The CDR3 nucleotides read TGTGCCAGCAGTGGACGGGACAGGGAATACGAGCAGTACTTC.

Ten or more counts support this clonotype. The chain combines TRBV12-3 or TRBV12-4 with TRBJ1-5, with D maybe TRBD1 (5 bases). The CDR3 is made up of 16 amino acids. V was clipped by 2 bases and J by 6 bases, with 17 bases between them. The CDR3 sequence: CASSLRGTGYSQPQHF. The CDR3 DNA reads as TGTGCCAGCAGTTTAAGAGGGACGGGTTATAGTCAGCCCCAGCATTTT.

This clonotype has a handful of counts. Here the CDR3 reads CAISESQQALHF. CDR3 nucleotide sequence: TGTGCCATCAGTGAGTCACAGCAGGCCCTCCACTTT. This chain joins TRBV10-3 and TRBJ1-6; D not certain. The CDR3 covers 12 residues. Germline-derived CDR1 and CDR2 are ENHRY and SYGVKD. V gave up 0 bases and J gave up 14 bases, with 8 bases separating them.

Turning to this clonotype: This may be a read error, as it is one base from a much larger clone. This chain joins TRBV6-1 and TRBJ1-1; 7 positions match TRBD1. The CDR3 runs 13 residues. Germline loops: CDR1 MNHNS, CDR2 SASEGT. J gave up 4 bases and V 5 bases, and 4 bases lay outside the gene matches. The DNA for the CDR3 is TGTGCCAGCAGTTCAAGGGGGCTCACTGAAGCTTTCTTT. It translates to CASSSRGLTEAFF.

This clonotype showed up many times. This rearrangement joins TRBV27 to TRBJ2-7; 7 bases align to TRBD1. The trim removed 4 bases at V and 0 bases at J, leaving 3 bases unmatched. The length of the CDR3 is 14 residues. Germline V gene lookup returns CDR1 MNHEY and CDR2 SMNVEV (reference sequence). CDR3 DNA: TGTGCCAGCAGTTCCGGACAGGCCTCCTACGAGCAGTACTTC. It codes for CASSSGQASYEQYF.

This clonotype was counted at least ten times. The V gene is TRBV20-1, the J gene TRBJ2-7; perhaps TRBD1 as D (7 bases). Germline V gene sequence: CDR1 DFQATT, CDR2 SNEGSKA (reference sequence). CDR3 size: 14 residues. V was shortened by 5 bases and J by 1 base, with 15 bases between the two germline ends. CDR3 in amino acids: CSASSGGPSYEQYF. The CDR3 coding sequence is TGCAGTGCTTCCTCAGGGGGGCCTTCCTACGAGCAGTACTTC.

This clonotype occurred many times. This rearrangement joins TRBV7-9 to TRBJ1-6; 8 bases map to TRBD1. Trimming took 5 bases from V and 6 from J; bases not matched to a gene: 12. There are 17 residues in the CDR3. The germline CDR1 and CDR2 sequences are SEHNR and FQNEAQ (reference sequence). The chain's CDR3 is CASSLWTGRETNSPLHF. The CDR3 DNA is TGTGCCAGCAGCCTCTGGACAGGGAGGGAAACTAATTCACCCCTCCACTTT.

V gene TRBV7-2 combines with J gene TRBJ2-1; 12 positions agree with TRBD2. Germline lookup yields CDR1 SGHTA and CDR2 FQGNSA. J lost 4 bases, V lost 4 bases, and 5 bases had no gene match. CDR3 length: 16 amino acids. The CDR3, as DNA: TGTGCCAGCAGCTCCCTAGCGGGAGGGATGTACAATGAGCAGTTCTTC. It translates to CASSSLAGGMYNEQFF.

The rearrangement joins TRBV4-1 to TRBJ2-1, with D perhaps matching TRBD1 or TRBD2 (5 bases each). Germline values: CDR1 MGHRA, CDR2 YSYEKL. The CDR3 covers 15 residues. V dropped 4 bases and J dropped 5 bases, with 15 bases sitting between them. The CDR3 loop reads CASSPGPILNNEQFF. The CDR3 coding sequence is TGCGCCAGCAGCCCGGGACCAATACTTAACAATGAGCAGTTCTTC.

This clonotype came up many times. J is TRBJ2-7 and V is TRBV7-9; 8 positions match TRBD1. This CDR3 has 15 amino acids. Germline CDR1 reads SEHNR; CDR2 reads FQNEAQ (reference sequence). V lost 5 bases, J lost 3 bases, and 9 bases stayed unmatched. In DNA form, the CDR3 reads TGTGCCAGCAGCGCTCCGGGACAGGCCTACTACGAGCAGTACTTC. The encoded protein is CASSAPGQAYYEQYF. The full variable domain, its missing parts supplied by reference TRBV7-9 and TRBJ2-7, is DTGVSQNPRHKITKRGQNVTFRCDPISEHNRLYWYRQTLGQGPEFLTYFQNEAQLEKSRLLSDRFSAERPKGSFSTLEIQRTEQGDSAMYLCASSAPGQAYYEQYFGPGTRLTVT.

This clonotype was recorded at least ten times. J is TRBJ1-1 and V is TRBV20-1; TRBD1 aligns across 7 bases. Trimming removed 2 bases from V and 5 bases from J; junction bases left unmatched: 11. Germline CDR1 DFQATT, CDR2 SNEGSKA (reference sequence). The CDR3 spans 15 residues. Here the CDR3 reads CSARKTGQEWTEAFF. CDR3 DNA sequence: TGCAGTGCTAGAAAGACCGGACAGGAGTGGACTGAAGCTTTCTTT.

The chain uses TRBV28 and TRBJ1-3, with no clear D. V lost 8 bases, J lost 8 bases, and 13 bases lay in between. The V gene's germline CDR1 is MDHEN and CDR2 SYDVKM. This CDR3 region has 12 residues. CDR3: CASSLSKDTIYF. The CDR3 region has the DNA TGTGCCAGCTCGTTAAGTAAGGACACCATATATTTT.

This clonotype was detected a few times. The rearrangement joins TRBV6-4 to TRBJ1-4, with 8 bases fitting TRBD1. The germline V gene has CDR1 MRHNA and CDR2 SNTAGT. The CDR3 has 16 amino acids. Trimming at V came to 7 bases and at J to 4 bases, leaving 11 bases not matched to a gene. CDR3 DNA sequence: TGTGCCAGCATCCGATCCCGGACAGGGAGTAATGAAAAACTGTTTTTT. Amino acid sequence: CASIRSRTGSNEKLFF.

The chain uses TRBV10-3 and TRBJ2-4; possibly TRBD2 for D (5 bases). This CDR3 contains 17 residues. Germline V gives CDR1 ENHRY, CDR2 SYGVKD. Trimming took 5 bases from V and 1 from J, leaving 18 bases between them. CDR3 bases: TGTGCCATCAGTCTACCTCACACCCCGGGGGCCAAAAACATTCAGTACTTC. Its translation is CAISLPHTPGAKNIQYF.

As concerns this clonotype: A much bigger clone sits one base away, suggesting this may be a read error. The J gene is TRBJ1-5, the V gene TRBV12-3 or TRBV12-4; possibly TRBD1 for D (6 bases). V lost 5 bases to trimming and J lost 4 bases, with 15 bases between them. The CDR3 is made up of 15 amino acids. CDR3 DNA: TGTGCCAGCAGTCCTGCCAGCAGGGGAAATCAGCCCCAGCATTTT. The encoded protein is CASSPASRGNQPQHF.

The V and J genes are TRBV6-2 or TRBV6-3 and TRBJ2-3; TRBD1 is a possible D gene (6 bases). The CDR3 loop spans 12 amino acids. Per germline, CDR1 MNHEY and CDR2 SVGEGT. V gave up 6 bases and J gave up 5 bases, with 9 bases separating them. Here the CDR3 reads CASRSRGDTQYF. As DNA, the CDR3 is TGTGCCAGCAGGTCCAGGGGAGATACGCAGTATTTT.

This clonotype was seen a handful of times. A junction end diverges from the germline sequence, so it may reflect a read error. The chain employs TRBV5-5 and TRBJ2-7; 7 positions match TRBD1. This CDR3 has 15 residues. Germline loops: CDR1 SGHKS, CDR2 YYEKEE (reference sequence). Here the CDR3 reads CASSTGQTGLYGQYF. CDR3 nucleotides: TGTGCCAGCAGCACAGGACAGACAGGGCTCTACGGGCAGTACTTC.

This clonotype has a handful of counts. The chain links TRBV19 to TRBJ1-1, with 7 bases identical to TRBD1. Germline values: CDR1 LNHDA, CDR2 SQIVND (reference sequence). The CDR3 is 15 residues long. V lost 4 bases, J lost 0 bases, and 5 bases stayed unmatched. CDR3 in amino acids: CASSSRGTVNTEAFF. The CDR3 coding sequence is TGTGCCAGTAGTAGTAGGGGGACAGTGAACACTGAAGCTTTCTTT.

This clonotype was counted at least ten times. The V and J genes are TRBV6-1 and TRBJ1-1; 7 bases agree with TRBD1. CDR1 MNHNS and CDR2 SASEGT come from the germline V gene. CDR3 length equals 17 residues. V gave up 3 bases and J gave up 0 bases; unmatched junction bases: 10. The CDR3 loop is CASSDSEPGQLNTEAFF. The CDR3 DNA reads as TGTGCCAGCAGTGATTCAGAACCGGGACAGCTGAACACTGAAGCTTTCTTT.

This clonotype was detected only a few times. The chain has TRBV20-1 and TRBJ2-5; 11 bases map to TRBD2. V lost 0 bases to trimming and J lost 5 bases; unmatched junction nucleotides: 17. Germline lookup yields CDR1 DFQATT and CDR2 SNEGSKA (reference sequence). The CDR3 length is 19 residues. The CDR3 bases are TGCAGTGCTAGAGATCATGAGGCGCTCTTGACTAGCGGGAAGGAGACCCAGTACTTC. It translates to CSARDHEALLTSGKETQYF.

This clonotype was observed a handful of times. The chain uses TRBV5-1 and TRBJ2-7, with D possibly matching TRBD2 (5 bases). Germline-derived CDR1 and CDR2 are SGHRS and YFSETQ. V shed 0 bases and J shed 5 bases, with 6 bases lying between them. The CDR3 length is 12 residues. The CDR3, as DNA: TGCGCCAGCAGCTTGGACGGGAACGAGCAGTACTTC. Protein sequence: CASSLDGNEQYF.

About this clonotype: This may arise from a read error, as a much more abundant clone is one base away. This chain joins TRBV2 and TRBJ1-1; the D gene is possibly TRBD1 (5 bases). This CDR3 has 13 residues. The V gene's germline CDR1 is SNHLY and CDR2 FYNNEI. With 9 bases removed from V and 2 bases from J, the gap between germline ends came to 13 bases. CDR3 amino acids: CASARTPNTEAFF. CDR3 DNA sequence: TGTGCCAGTGCCCGGACACCCAACACTGAAGCTTTCTTT.

This clonotype was seen ten or more times. The V call is TRBV6-1, the J call TRBJ2-7, with D perhaps assigned TRBD1 or TRBD2 (5 bases each). Germline lookup yields CDR1 MNHNS and CDR2 SASEGT. Trimming stripped 6 bases from V and 9 bases from J, with 15 bases between. This CDR3 is 12 amino acids long. CDR3 coding DNA: TGTGCCAGCAGGGGACGTGAGACGTGGCAGTACTTC. Protein: CASRGRETWQYF.

This clonotype was seen many times. The rearrangement links TRBV7-8 to TRBJ2-7; D is possibly TRBD1 (6 bases). V was trimmed by 3 bases and J by 4 bases, leaving 19 bases between them. The CDR3 is 16 residues long. From germline, CDR1 is SGHVS and CDR2 FQNEAQ. The DNA for the CDR3 is TGTGCCAGCAGCTTGGGCACCGGGACAATGGATTACGAGCAGTACTTC. It specifies CASSLGTGTMDYEQYF. The entire variable domain, with the rest obtained from reference TRBV7-8 and TRBJ2-7, is as follows: GAGVSQSPRYKVAKRGQDVALRCDPISGHVSLFWYQQALGQGPEFLTYFQNEAQLDKSGLPSDRFFAERPEGSVSTLKIQRTQQEDSAVYLCASSLGTGTMDYEQYFGPGTRLTVT.